This TCR beta chain is drawn from a study of cytomegalovirus exposure and HLA in healthy donors. Separate from the roughly 630-subject first cohort was the roughly 120-subject validation cohort, to which the donors belonged. Measured with immunoSEQ multiplex PCR; TCRdb has only the in-frame clones, and not every one. The sample comprises more than 85,000 clones, more than 85% of which are singletons, and 4% rests with the top ten. Findings and limits, study-wide: Researchers catalogued about 160 TCR beta chains as cytomegalovirus-associated.

Regarding this clone: What it binds is not known.

The TCR originated in a woman between 18 and 29 years old in good health and CMV-seropositive. Material for sequencing was PBMCs.

CDR3 loop: CASGTGTGFNSPLHF. CDR3 sequence (DNA): TGCGCCAGCGGAACCGGGACAGGCTTCAATTCACCCCTCCACTTT. This sequence joins TRBV5-1 and TRBJ1-6; TRBD1 aligns across 8 bases. The germline gives CDR1 SGHRS, CDR2 YFSETQ. This CDR3 is built from 15 residues. J gave up 7 bases and V 7 bases, and 10 bases lay outside the gene matches.